This entry describes one TCR beta chain. Its antigen is as yet unknown. PCR amplification relied on 60 Vbeta primers (plus 13 Jbeta primers). Produced via immunoSEQ multiplex PCR; TCRdb's table is partial and in-frame only. The sample includes roughly 120,000 clones, about 80% of them seen just once. CDR1 MGHRA and CDR2 YSYEKL come from the germline V gene. CDR3 length equals 17 residues. The V end lost 3 bases, the J end lost 4 bases, and 21 bases lay between the germline ends. The data are from a study of cytomegalovirus exposure and HLA in healthy donors. Study summary: Ancestry clustering placed about 80% of around 400 genotyped donors in the Caucasian-associated cluster.

Study results and caveats: Reported findings show TCR beta sequences accurately forecast HLA-A and HLA-B alleles in most subjects. In a later analysis, the majority of CMV-associated beta chains seemingly showed HLA restriction. Despite most TCR sequences being rare, some public TCRs occurred in many donors.

The receptor was derived from a woman in her late teens or twenties in good health and CMV-seropositive. Sequenced: PBMCs. V gene TRBV4-1 combines with J gene TRBJ1-1; weak D call: TRBD1 (5 bases). CDR3 bases: TGCGCCAGCAGCCAGGATGAATTGGACACGGCCCGCACTGAAGCTTTCTTT. Protein sequence: CASSQDELDTARTEAFF.